Included here is one T cell receptor (beta chain) sequence, with context. Its antigen is not known. Assay used: immunoSEQ multiplex PCR; TCRdb lists only in-frame clones, some missing. The sample records around 100,000 clones, 90% being singletons. The germline V gene has CDR1 SNHLY and CDR2 FYNNEI. V was pared by 6 bases and J by 5 bases, with 2 bases of the junction left unmatched. This CDR3 has 14 residues. This record belongs to a study of T cell responses to AZD1222 COVID-19 vaccine. The overall study: Samples with a second dose at about 4 or about 12 weeks were pooled together. General study findings and limits: The CD4 TCRs associated with vaccination extended across spike and predominated at 160-218 and 743-854. Most donors were white British, females outnumbered males, and clonal diversity was possibly underestimated. Vaccination with two AZD1222 doses was followed by a rise in Spike-specific TCR breadth and depth.

The chain employs TRBV2 and TRBJ1-6, with 9 bases lining up with TRBD1. Source: peripheral blood, taken on day 0 of AZD1222 vaccination. The clonotype was recovered from an adult in good health. Here the CDR3 reads CASRGTGNNSPLHF. CDR3 DNA sequence: TGTGCCAGCAGAGGGACAGGGAATAATTCACCCCTCCACTTT.